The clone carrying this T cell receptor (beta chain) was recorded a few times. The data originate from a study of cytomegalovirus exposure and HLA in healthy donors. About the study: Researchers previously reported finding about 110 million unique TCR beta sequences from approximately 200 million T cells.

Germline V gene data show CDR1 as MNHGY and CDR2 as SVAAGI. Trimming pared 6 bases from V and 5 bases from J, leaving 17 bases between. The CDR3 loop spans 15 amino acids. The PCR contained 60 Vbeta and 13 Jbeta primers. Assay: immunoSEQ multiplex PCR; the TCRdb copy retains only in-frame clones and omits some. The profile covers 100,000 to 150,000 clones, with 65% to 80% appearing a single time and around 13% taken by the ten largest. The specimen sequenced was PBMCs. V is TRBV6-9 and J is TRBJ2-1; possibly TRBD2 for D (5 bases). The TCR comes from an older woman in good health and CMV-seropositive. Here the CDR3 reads CASRPRGAWDNEQFF. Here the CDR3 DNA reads TGTGCCAGCAGACCTCGGGGAGCTTGGGACAATGAGCAGTTCTTC.